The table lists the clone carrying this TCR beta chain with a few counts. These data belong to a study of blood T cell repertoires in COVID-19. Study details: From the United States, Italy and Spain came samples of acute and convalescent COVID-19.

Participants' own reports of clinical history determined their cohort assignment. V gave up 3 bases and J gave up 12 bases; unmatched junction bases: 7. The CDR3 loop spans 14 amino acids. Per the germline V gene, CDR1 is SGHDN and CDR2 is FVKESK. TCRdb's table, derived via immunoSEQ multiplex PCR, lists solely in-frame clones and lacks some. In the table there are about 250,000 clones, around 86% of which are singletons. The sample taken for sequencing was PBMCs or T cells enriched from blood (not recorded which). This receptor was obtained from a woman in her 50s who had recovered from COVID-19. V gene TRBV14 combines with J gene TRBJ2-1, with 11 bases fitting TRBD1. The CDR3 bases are TGTGCCAGCAGCCACGGACAGGGGGCCTCCAGGCAGTTCTTC. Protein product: CASSHGQGASRQFF.